This TCR beta chain was observed in a study of OX40 agonist ivuxolimab in advanced cancers. Study-level background: Those enrolled were roughly 85% male, with a mean age of roughly 60 years and ages from about 20 to 85.

Clones were read by immunoSEQ multiplex PCR, and TCRdb kept only the in-frame ones, dropping some. The data show 80,000 to 95,000 clones, with more than 75% seen just once and less than 0.75% held by the top ten. This clone was observed a single time. Its antigen is not identified. Study observations and caveats: At 0.1 to 3.0 mg/kg, clonal expansion of CD4+ and CD8+ blood T cells had occurred by week 6.

With autoimmune disease history or systemic immunosuppression, patients were excluded. Samples were taken at baseline and on day 1 of cycles 4 and 7. This receptor was identified in an adult with an advanced solid tumor such as melanoma, head and neck, liver or kidney cancer. The sample here was CD4+ or CD8+ T cells sorted from blood, taken in a trial of the OX40 agonist ivuxolimab.

The CDR3 region has the DNA TGCGCCAGCAGCTTGGGACCTACCTACAATGAGCAGTTCTTC. The encoded protein is CASSLGPTYNEQFF. The J gene is TRBJ2-1, the V gene TRBV5-1, with D unclear. Trimming pared 0 bases from V and 2 bases from J, leaving 6 bases between. This CDR3 comprises 14 residues. Germline assignment: CDR1 SGHRS and CDR2 YFSETQ.